These T cell receptor beta chains were read from a single sample in a study of blood T cells in healthy people across ages. MiXCR was run by TCRdb on the 5' RACE reads, yielding one entry per CDR3 protein. The data contain more than 900,000 distinct CDR3 sequences, about 27% of them singletons. The data were also submitted as part of a second study, on T cells of mothers and their children.

The sequencing sample was made of blood. These receptors were taken from a woman aged 40 to 49 in good health. Both conserved end residues are part of each CDR3. Fields, in order: J gene, D gene, clone size, V gene, CDR3 DNA, CDR3 protein. The D gene is left open where the match is weak. For some rows the clone size is stated as once, few or many, or as a class when expanded; others skip it.

>TRBJ2-1|NA|many|TRBV5-6
TGTGCCAGCAGCTTGGCCTTTAATGAGCAGTTCTTC
CASSLAFNEQFF
>TRBJ1-2|NA|NA|TRBV29-1
TGCAGCGTTGAAGATTTGGCCCTCCTGGCCTATGGCTACACCTTC
CSVEDLALLAYGYTF
>TRBJ2-1|NA|NA|TRBV7-9
TGTGCCAGCAGCTTAGGGATGGGATTGTACAATGAGCAGTTCTTC
CASSLGMGLYNEQFF
>TRBJ2-5|NA|NA|TRBV3-1
TGTGCCGGCAGCCGTGGACAGCAAGAGACCCAGTACTTC
CAGSRGQQETQYF
>TRBJ2-7|NA|NA|TRBV18
TGTGCCAGCTCACCGGGGCAATCAGTCGTCTACGAGCAGTACTTC
CASSPGQSVVYEQYF
>TRBJ1-1|NA|NA|TRBV7-3
TGTGCCAGCAGCCCCATGGCGCAGTTAGGAACTGAAGCTTTCTTT
CASSPMAQLGTEAFF
>TRBJ1-1|NA|NA|TRBV28
TGTGCCAGCAGTTTAGTCTCTGACACTGAAGCTTTCTTT
CASSLVSDTEAFF
>TRBJ2-7|NA|few|TRBV27
TGTGCCAGCAGCCCAGTACGGGCCTACGAGCAGTACTTC
CASSPVRAYEQYF
>TRBJ1-2|NA|NA|TRBV4-1
TGCGCCAGCAGCCAAGACAGACCTAACTATGGCTACACCTTC
CASSQDRPNYGYTF
>TRBJ1-1|NA|NA|TRBV11-1
TGTGCCGGCAGCCGTTCAACCTCTCGGGAAGCTTTCTTT
CAGSRSTSREAFF
>TRBJ1-4|NA|few|TRBV20-1
TGCAGTGCTAGAGATATACGGGAAACTAATGAAAAACTGTTTTTT
CSARDIRETNEKLFF
>TRBJ2-7|TRBD1|many|TRBV6-1
TGTGCCAGCAGTGAAGATCCGGGACAGGGGGCATACGAGCAGTACTTC
CASSEDPGQGAYEQYF
>TRBJ2-4|TRBD1|many|TRBV11-2
TGTGCCAGCAGCTTATCTAGGCAGGGGGATGGCATTCAGTACTTC
CASSLSRQGDGIQYF
>TRBJ2-3|NA|many|TRBV12-3/TRBV12-4
TGTGCCAGCAGCCCTACGGGCACAGATACGCAGTATTTT
CASSPTGTDTQYF
>TRBJ1-6|NA|few|TRBV5-5
TGTGCCAGCAGCTTGCCGGGGACGGGGTGGTCACCCCTCCACTTT
CASSLPGTGWSPLHF
>TRBJ1-6|TRBD1|few|TRBV7-2
TGTGCCAGCAGCTTGATGACAGGGAAGGGCTCACCCCTCCACTTT
CASSLMTGKGSPLHF
>TRBJ1-2|NA|many|TRBV12-3/TRBV12-4
TGTGCCAGCAGTTTAAGTTCTGGCAGCTATAACTATGGCTACACCTTC
CASSLSSGSYNYGYTF
>TRBJ2-3|TRBD2|NA|TRBV20-1
TGCAGTGCTAGAATCCTTTCCCGGACTAGCGGGTTGTCAGATACGCAGTATTTT
CSARILSRTSGLSDTQYF
>TRBJ1-5|NA|NA|TRBV15
TGTGCCACCCAAGGGGGAGATAGCAATCAGCCCCAGCATTTT
CATQGGDSNQPQHF
>TRBJ1-5|NA|NA|TRBV12-3/TRBV12-4
TGTGTCAGCAGTTTTAGGAGGCAGCCCCAGCATTTT
CVSSFRRQPQHF
>TRBJ2-3|NA|once|TRBV19
TGTGCCAGCACTAGTTCTAGCACAGATACGCAGTATTTT
CASTSSSTDTQYF
>TRBJ1-6|NA|few|TRBV21-1
TGTGCCCCCAAGGGAAGGAATTCACCCCTCCACTTT
CAPKGRNSPLHF
>TRBJ2-6|TRBD1|NA|TRBV7-3
TGTGCCAGCAGCCTCCCCGGGACAGGGGCTCATGGAGGGGCCAACGTCCGGACTTTC
CASSLPGTGAHGGANVRTF
>TRBJ2-7|TRBD2|NA|TRBV20-1
TGCAGTGCTTCCGACTCTAAGCGGGGGGGCCCCCTCGAGCAGTACTTC
CSASDSKRGGPLEQYF
>TRBJ2-7|TRBD1|NA|TRBV28
TGTGCCAGCAAGGGACAGCCCTACGAGCAGTACTTC
CASKGQPYEQYF
>TRBJ2-7|NA|few|TRBV7-2
TGTGCCAGCAGCCCAGGGACGGTGGAGTACTTC
CASSPGTVEYF
>TRBJ2-3|TRBD2|many|TRBV5-1
TGCGCCAGCAGCCCTGGAAACGTGGGGCTAGCGGGGGCCACAGATACGCAGTATTTT
CASSPGNVGLAGATDTQYF
>TRBJ2-3|TRBD2|NA|TRBV20-1
TGCAGTGCAAGAGCGGGGGGGACATACGAGGGGCAGTATTTT
CSARAGGTYEGQYF
>TRBJ2-7|TRBD1|many|TRBV18
TGTGCCAGCTCATCAGGGACAGCTACAGTGGACGAGCAGTACTTC
CASSSGTATVDEQYF
>TRBJ2-7|NA|NA|TRBV20-1
TGCAGTGCCGAACCACAGGGCCGTCCCTACGAGCAGTACTTC
CSAEPQGRPYEQYF
>TRBJ2-1|NA|many|TRBV4-3
TGCGCCAGCAGCCAAGTATGGGCGGGGACCTACAATGAGCAGTTCTTC
CASSQVWAGTYNEQFF
>TRBJ2-3|TRBD2|many|TRBV24-1
TGTGCCACCAGTGACCCACTTATTAGCGGGGACCACACAGATACGCAGTATTTT
CATSDPLISGDHTDTQYF
>TRBJ2-3|TRBD1|NA|TRBV5-1
TGCGCCGGCAGAGAAGGAACAGGGGTGGGGGATACGCAGTATTTT
CAGREGTGVGDTQYF
>TRBJ1-3|NA|NA|TRBV29-1
TGCAGCGTTGAACTCCGGGGAACTGGAAACACCATATATTTT
CSVELRGTGNTIYF
>TRBJ2-3|TRBD2|NA|TRBV6-4
TGTGCCAACTCGGGGACTAGCGGGGGCACAGATACGCAGTATTTT
CANSGTSGGTDTQYF
>TRBJ2-7|NA|many|TRBV20-1
TGCAGTGTAAGGGGGGCAAGATACGAGCAGTACTTC
CSVRGARYEQYF
>TRBJ1-3|NA|once|TRBV10-3
TGTGCCATCAGTGAGTCGCCAGTCTCTGGAAACACCATATATTTT
CAISESPVSGNTIYF
>TRBJ1-2|NA|NA|TRBV6-1
TGTGCCAGCAGTGGGGGCAGGGGATTCAATGGCTACACCTTC
CASSGGRGFNGYTF
>TRBJ1-2|NA|NA|TRBV9
TGTGCCAGCAGCGCAGGGGACGAGCTCGATGGCTACACCTTC
CASSAGDELDGYTF
>TRBJ2-7|TRBD2|many|TRBV20-1
TGCAGTGCTAGAGATGGCGGGGGAAGCTCCTACGAGCAGTACTTC
CSARDGGGSSYEQYF
>TRBJ1-2|TRBD1|NA|TRBV12-3/TRBV12-4
TGTGCCAGCAGTTACTGGGACAGCACCCCAGATGGCTACACCTTC
CASSYWDSTPDGYTF
>TRBJ2-5|TRBD2|NA|TRBV7-2
TGTGCCAGCAGCGGGGGACTAGCGGGGTCTCAAGAGACCCGGTACTTC
CASSGGLAGSQETRYF
>TRBJ1-1|NA|NA|TRBV19
TGTGCCAGTAGTATAGCGGGGTTCACTGAAGCTTTCTTT
CASSIAGFTEAFF
>TRBJ2-7|TRBD2|many|TRBV7-9
TGTGCCAGCAGCCCCGCCCAGCGGGGCTCCTACGAGCAGTACTTC
CASSPAQRGSYEQYF
>TRBJ1-6|TRBD1|NA|TRBV28
TGTGCCAGCAGGTCACCGGGACAGGGACTTTCACCCCTCCACTTT
CASRSPGQGLSPLHF
>TRBJ2-7|NA|few|TRBV2
TGTGCCAGCAGGCCTACAGGGATCTTCTACGAGCAGTACTTC
CASRPTGIFYEQYF
>TRBJ2-7|TRBD2|many|TRBV27
TGTGCCAGCAGTCTCATGGGGAGGGCCACCTACGAGCAGTACTTC
CASSLMGRATYEQYF
>TRBJ1-1|NA|NA|TRBV28
TGTGCCAGCGCGGTGAACACTGAAGCTTTCTTT
CASAVNTEAFF
>TRBJ2-2|TRBD1|many|TRBV20-1
TGCAGTGCTAGACCCCTGAGGGACAGGGGGAGGCGTGGCACCGGGGAGCTGTTTTTT
CSARPLRDRGRRGTGELFF
>TRBJ2-1|NA|NA|TRBV4-3
TGCGCCAGCAGGCTTGACAGTTCCTCCTACAATGAGCAGTTCTTC
CASRLDSSSYNEQFF
>TRBJ2-7|NA|NA|TRBV10-3
TGTGCCATCAGTGAGCCTTCCAGGGGAAACTCCTACGAGCAGTACTTC
CAISEPSRGNSYEQYF
>TRBJ2-3|TRBD2|few|TRBV5-1
TGCGCCAGCAGCTTAACTAGCGGGGGGGGCACAGATACGCAGTATTTT
CASSLTSGGGTDTQYF
>TRBJ2-3|TRBD2|NA|TRBV7-2
TGTGCCAGCAGCTTAGTTTGGGCTAGCGGGGGGGCCACAGATACGCAGTATTTT
CASSLVWASGGATDTQYF
>TRBJ1-1|TRBD1|many|TRBV9
TGTGCCAGCAGCGACAGGGGTGGAGTAAACACTGAAGCTTTCTTT
CASSDRGGVNTEAFF
>TRBJ1-3|NA|few|TRBV6-6
TGTGCCAGCAGTTACAGGGACGGTGGAAACACCATATATTTT
CASSYRDGGNTIYF
>TRBJ1-6|TRBD1|few|TRBV5-1
TGCGCCAGCAGCACAACGACAGGGGGTCAGGGGAATTCACCCCTCCACTTT
CASSTTTGGQGNSPLHF
>TRBJ1-6|NA|NA|TRBV6-1
TGTGCCATCAGTGAGCCCTTAACGGGGGCGGCTGGAAATTCACCCCTCCACTTT
CAISEPLTGAAGNSPLHF
>TRBJ2-3|TRBD2|NA|TRBV5-1
TGCGCCAGCAGCTTGGACAGCGGGGGTAGCCCCGGGACAGATACGCAGTATTTT
CASSLDSGGSPGTDTQYF
>TRBJ1-6|NA|few|TRBV7-2
TGTGCCGGGGGGGGTCCGTCCTATAATTCACCCCTCCACTTT
CAGGGPSYNSPLHF
>TRBJ1-5|NA|few|TRBV21-1
TGTGCCAGCAGCGGGGGGGGTCGTCAGCCCCAGCATTTT
CASSGGGRQPQHF